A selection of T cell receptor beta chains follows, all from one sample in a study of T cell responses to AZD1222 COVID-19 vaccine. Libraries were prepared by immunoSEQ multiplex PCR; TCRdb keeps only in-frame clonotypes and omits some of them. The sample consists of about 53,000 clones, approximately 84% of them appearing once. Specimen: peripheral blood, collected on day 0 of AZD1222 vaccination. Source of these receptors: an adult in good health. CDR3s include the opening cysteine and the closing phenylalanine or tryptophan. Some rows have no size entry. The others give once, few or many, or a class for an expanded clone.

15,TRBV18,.,CASSPLTREDSPLHF
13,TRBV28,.,CASSLGGHYGYTF
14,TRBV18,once,CASSPGTLRETQYF
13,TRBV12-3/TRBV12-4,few,CASSLSNSYEQYF
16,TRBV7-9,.,CASEVGQGPSTDTQYF
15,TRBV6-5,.,CASSYSSRIGNTIYF
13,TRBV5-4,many,CASSLGGRYEQYF
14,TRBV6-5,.,CASSYNSVGDTQYF
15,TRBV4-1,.,CASSQGGGQSTEAFF
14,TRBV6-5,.,CASSPVSSADTQYF
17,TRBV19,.,CASSKDQRRPLYNEQFF
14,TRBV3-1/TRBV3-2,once,CASSQAQDRGGYTF
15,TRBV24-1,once,CATSDPGQDYNEQFF
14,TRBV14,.,CASSQGIGPREAFF
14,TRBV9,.,CASSVVPSSYEQYF
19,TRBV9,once,CASSVAALAGGGSTDTQYF
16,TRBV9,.,CASRPNIAGANYGYTF
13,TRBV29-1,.,CSVEQQSPFGYTF
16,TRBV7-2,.,CASSLEEGREEFEAFF
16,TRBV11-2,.,CASSSGLAVFPDTQYF
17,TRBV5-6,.,CASHVSGRGSGQETQYF
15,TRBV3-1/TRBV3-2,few,CASSQGFGGVYEQYF
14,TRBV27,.,CASSDGANTGELFF
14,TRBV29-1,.,CSGHSGRAPDEQFF
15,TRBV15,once,CATSPLGQAKETQYF
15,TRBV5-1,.,CASSLDSGRSYEQYF
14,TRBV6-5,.,CASRSTDRSYEQYF
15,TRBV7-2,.,CASSPGTGWRQPQHF
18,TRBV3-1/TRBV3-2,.,CASSQVSGDLRSGNTIYF
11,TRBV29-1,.,CSGGQGYEQYF
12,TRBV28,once,CASRASGRGLFF
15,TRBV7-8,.,CASSLESRANSPLHF
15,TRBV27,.,CASSPRTGGNQPQHF
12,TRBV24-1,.,CATSTELDTQYF
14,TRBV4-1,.,CASSQDAGNQPQHF
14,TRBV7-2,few,CASSSGRSNTEAFF
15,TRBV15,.,CATSRGKQGTYGYTF
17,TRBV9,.,CASSDGTSGTNTDTQYF
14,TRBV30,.,CAWSVFREDYGYTF
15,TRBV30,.,CAWSVGGAAGNTIYF
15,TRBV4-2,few,CASSTKEASGNTIYF
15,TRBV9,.,CASSVSPGGDNTIYF
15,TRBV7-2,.,CASSLEGQGGEKLFF
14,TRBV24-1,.,CATRFSGIYNEQFF
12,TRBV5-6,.,CASSLLRDEQFF
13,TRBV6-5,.,CASSLTGATEAFF
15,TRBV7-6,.,CASSRTSGSTTEQFF
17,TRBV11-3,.,CASSPYAEREVQETQYF
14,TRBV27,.,CASSLRGLDTEAFF
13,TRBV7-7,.,CASSGLNTGELFF
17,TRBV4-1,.,CASSQEGARQSVYGYTF
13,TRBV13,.,CASSLRRSYEQYF
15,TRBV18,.,CASSPLAGVPDTQYF
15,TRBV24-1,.,CATSGSREGSYEQYF
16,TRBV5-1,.,CASSPGTGRSGTEAFF
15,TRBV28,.,CASSPPPGGYYEQYF
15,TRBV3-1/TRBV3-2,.,CASSPRGGGRHEQYF
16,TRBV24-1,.,CATSDTGAGGTDTQYF
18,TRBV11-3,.,CASSTGTSASSGANVLTF